These T cell receptor beta chains were read from a single sample in a study of blood T cell repertoires in COVID-19. Sequencing was performed with immunoSEQ multiplex PCR; in TCRdb, only in-frame clones are kept and a portion is missing. The data show around 310,000 clones, with roughly 90% seen just once and more than 0.85% held by the top ten. The sequenced sample was peripheral blood. The receptor source for this set is a woman between 35 and 50 years old with COVID-19, enrolled during active disease. CDR3s include the opening cysteine and the closing phenylalanine or tryptophan. The order of the fields is clone size, J gene, D gene, V gene, CDR3 protein, CDR3 DNA. A D gene is named only where the DNA matches it firmly. Size is stated for part of the rows, as once, few or many counts, or as a class when the clone is expanded.

-	TRBJ1-1	-	TRBV7-2	CASSFDRTEAFF	TGTGCCAGCAGCTTCGACAGAACTGAAGCTTTCTTT
-	TRBJ1-1	-	TRBV19	CASSIVKGAEAFF	TGTGCCAGTAGTATAGTCAAGGGGGCTGAAGCTTTCTTT
-	TRBJ2-1	TRBD2	TRBV28	CASSFSGARSNEQFF	TGTGCCAGCAGTTTTAGCGGGGCGAGGAGCAATGAGCAGTTCTTC
-	TRBJ2-7	-	TRBV5-5	CASSLIDTYEQYF	TGTGCCAGCAGCTTAATAGACACCTACGAGCAGTACTTC
once	TRBJ2-3	TRBD1	TRBV6-6	CASSRTGSGTDTQYF	TGTGCCAGCAGTCGGACAGGGTCGGGCACAGATACGCAGTATTTT
-	TRBJ1-5	-	TRBV11-2	CASSLSVYQPQHF	TGTGCCAGCAGCTTATCGGTCTATCAGCCCCAGCATTTT
-	TRBJ2-1	-	TRBV10-2	CASGLGPPTYNEQFF	TGCGCCAGCGGGTTGGGGCCACCTACCTACAATGAGCAGTTCTTC
-	TRBJ1-1	-	TRBV28	CASSRGLEAFF	TGTGCCAGCAGCCGAGGGTTAGAGGCTTTCTTT
-	TRBJ2-5	TRBD1	TRBV7-6	CASSPIGGTGTGETQYF	TGTGCCAGCAGTCCCATTGGAGGGACAGGGACGGGAGAGACCCAGTACTTC
-	TRBJ1-1	-	TRBV30	CAWSVRRGTEAFF	TGTGCCTGGAGTGTACGGAGGGGCACTGAAGCTTTCTTT
-	TRBJ2-7	TRBD1	TRBV4-1	CASSRRDRTYEQYF	TGCGCCAGCAGCAGAAGGGACAGAACCTACGAGCAGTACTTC
-	TRBJ1-3	-	TRBV7-2	CASSLVSQGSPGNTIYF	TGTGCCAGCAGCTTAGTAAGCCAGGGATCACCTGGAAACACCATATATTTT
-	TRBJ2-3	-	TRBV12-5	CASGNRGTDTQYF	TGTGCTAGTGGGAATCGGGGCACAGATACGCAGTATTTT
-	TRBJ2-5	-	TRBV28	CASSSPGTQYF	TGTGCCAGCAGTTCGCCGGGGACCCAGTACTTC
-	TRBJ2-3	TRBD2	TRBV3-1/TRBV3-2	CASSKGLAGGNTDTQYF	TGTGCCAGCAGCAAGGGACTAGCGGGGGGTAACACAGATACGCAGTATTTT
-	TRBJ1-6	TRBD1	TRBV5-1	CASSIGTGDSPLHF	TGCGCCAGCAGCATCGGGACAGGGGATTCACCCCTCCACTTT
-	TRBJ1-5	-	TRBV2	CASRLGQVSNQPQHF	TGTGCCAGCAGACTCGGACAAGTCAGCAATCAGCCCCAGCATTTT
-	TRBJ2-5	-	TRBV21-1	CASSADHPQGTQYF	TGTGCCAGCAGCGCCGACCATCCCCAGGGGACCCAGTACTTC
-	TRBJ1-2	-	TRBV10-3	CAISDLRGRRQGYTF	TGTGCCATCAGCGATCTAAGAGGAAGACGTCAGGGCTACACCTTC
-	TRBJ2-1	TRBD2	TRBV28	CASSPGLAANEQFF	TGTGCCAGCAGTCCGGGACTAGCGGCAAATGAGCAGTTCTTC
-	TRBJ2-3	TRBD1	TRBV9	CASSARDRVADTQYF	TGTGCCAGCAGCGCCCGGGACAGGGTGGCAGATACGCAGTATTTT
-	TRBJ1-3	TRBD1	TRBV6-2/TRBV6-3	CASSYSTGTGNTIYF	TGTGCCAGCAGTTACTCGACAGGGACTGGAAACACCATATATTTT
-	TRBJ2-7	TRBD1	TRBV14	CASSQGQGAGSYEQYF	TGTGCCAGCAGCCAGGGACAGGGGGCTGGCTCCTACGAGCAGTACTTC
-	TRBJ1-3	-	TRBV25-1	CASSEYGARPGNTIYF	TGTGCCAGCAGTGAATATGGGGCCAGGCCTGGAAACACCATATATTTT
-	TRBJ2-1	TRBD1	TRBV9	CASSVHPGTEYNEQFF	TGTGCCAGCAGCGTCCATCCCGGGACAGAGTACAATGAGCAGTTCTTC
-	TRBJ1-2	-	TRBV7-9	CASSLTLGAYGYTF	TGTGCCAGCAGCTTGACTTTAGGAGCATATGGCTACACCTTC
-	TRBJ2-1	TRBD1	TRBV11-3	CASSFGQGSSNEQFF	TGTGCCAGCAGCTTTGGACAGGGGTCTTCAAATGAGCAGTTCTTC
-	TRBJ1-1	-	TRBV28	CASLQMVANTEAFF	TGTGCCAGCCTACAGATGGTCGCGAACACTGAAGCTTTCTTT
-	TRBJ1-2	-	TRBV28	CASSFSPGGYTF	TGTGCCAGCAGTTTCAGCCCAGGGGGCTACACCTTC
once	TRBJ1-6	TRBD1	TRBV6-5	CASSYQGVLTSSPLHF	TGTGCCAGCAGTTACCAGGGGGTCCTGACCTCTTCACCCCTCCACTTT
-	TRBJ2-1	-	TRBV30	CAWQTPPQGYNEQFF	TGTGCCTGGCAGACCCCGCCACAGGGATACAATGAGCAGTTCTTC
-	TRBJ1-1	-	TRBV27	CASSLLRDKGTEAFF	TGTGCCAGCAGTTTATTGAGGGACAAGGGAACTGAAGCTTTCTTT
once	TRBJ2-7	-	TRBV4-3	CASSQDYLSYEQYF	TGCGCCAGCAGCCAAGATTATTTGTCCTACGAGCAGTACTTC
-	TRBJ2-1	TRBD1	TRBV5-5	CASSVTGTAYNEQFF	TGTGCCAGCAGCGTAACCGGGACAGCTTACAATGAGCAGTTCTTC
few	TRBJ1-5	-	TRBV27	CASSPSIGESNQPQHF	TGTGCCAGCAGTCCCTCGATAGGAGAGAGCAATCAGCCCCAGCATTTT
-	TRBJ2-7	TRBD2	TRBV2	CASSRTSGHYEQYF	TGTGCCAGCAGCAGGACTAGCGGGCACTACGAGCAGTACTTC
-	TRBJ1-1	-	TRBV7-2	CASSLAAIMNTEAFF	TGTGCCAGCAGCTTAGCGGCAATAATGAACACTGAAGCTTTCTTT
-	TRBJ2-2	-	TRBV28	CASRDGAATGELFF	TGTGCCAGCAGGGATGGGGCAGCCACCGGGGAGCTGTTTTTT